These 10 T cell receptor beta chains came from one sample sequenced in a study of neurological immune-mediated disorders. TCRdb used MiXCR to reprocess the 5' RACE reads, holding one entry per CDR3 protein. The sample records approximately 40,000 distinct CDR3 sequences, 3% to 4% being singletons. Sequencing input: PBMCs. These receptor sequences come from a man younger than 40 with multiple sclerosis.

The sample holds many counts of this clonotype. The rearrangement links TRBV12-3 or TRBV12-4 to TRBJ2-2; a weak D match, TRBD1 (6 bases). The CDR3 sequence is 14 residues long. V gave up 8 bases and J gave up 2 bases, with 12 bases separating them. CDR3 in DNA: TGTGCCAGCCCCGGGACACACAACACCGGGGAGCTGTTTTTT. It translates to CASPGTHNTGELFF.

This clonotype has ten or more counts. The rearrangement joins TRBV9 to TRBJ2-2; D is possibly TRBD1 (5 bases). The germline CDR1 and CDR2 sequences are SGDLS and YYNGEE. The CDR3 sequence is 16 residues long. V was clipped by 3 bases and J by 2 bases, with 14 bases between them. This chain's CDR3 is CASSAPWGTNTGELFF. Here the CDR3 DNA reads TGTGCCAGCAGCGCCCCGTGGGGCACCAACACCGGGGAGCTGTTTTTT.

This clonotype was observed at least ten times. The DNA of the CDR3 is TGTGCCAGCAGCTTGGACAGGGCTTACACAGATACGCAGTATTTT. Amino acids: CASSLDRAYTDTQYF. This sequence joins TRBV7-9 and TRBJ2-3; 8 bases fit TRBD1. Germline CDR1 SEHNR, CDR2 FQNEAQ (reference sequence). V was pared by 3 bases and J by 2 bases, with 4 bases of the junction left unmatched. The CDR3 has 15 residues.

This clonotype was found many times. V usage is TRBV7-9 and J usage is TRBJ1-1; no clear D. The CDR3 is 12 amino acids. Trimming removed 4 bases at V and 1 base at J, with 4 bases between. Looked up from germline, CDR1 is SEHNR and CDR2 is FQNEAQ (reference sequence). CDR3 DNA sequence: TGTGCCAGCAGCTCACCGAACACTGAAGCTTTCTTT. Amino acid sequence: CASSSPNTEAFF.

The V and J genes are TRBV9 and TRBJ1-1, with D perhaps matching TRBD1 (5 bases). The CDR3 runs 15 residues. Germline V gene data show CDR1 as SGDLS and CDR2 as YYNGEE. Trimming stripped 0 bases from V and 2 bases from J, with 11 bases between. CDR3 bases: TGTGCCAGCAGCGTAGAGGGGAGTCCTAACACTGAAGCTTTCTTT. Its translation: CASSVEGSPNTEAFF.

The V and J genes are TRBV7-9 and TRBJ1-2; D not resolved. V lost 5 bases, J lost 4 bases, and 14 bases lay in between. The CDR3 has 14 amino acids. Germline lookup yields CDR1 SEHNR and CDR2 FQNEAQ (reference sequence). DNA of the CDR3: TGTGCCAGCAGCCCTTCCACAGCTTCCTATGGCTACACCTTC. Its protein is CASSPSTASYGYTF.

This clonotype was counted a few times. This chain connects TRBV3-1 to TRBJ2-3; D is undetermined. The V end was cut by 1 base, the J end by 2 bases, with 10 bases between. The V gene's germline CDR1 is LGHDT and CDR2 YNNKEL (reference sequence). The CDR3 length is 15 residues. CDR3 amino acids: CASSQVTRNTDTQYF. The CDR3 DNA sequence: TGTGCCAGCAGCCAAGTTACCAGGAACACAGATACGCAGTATTTT.

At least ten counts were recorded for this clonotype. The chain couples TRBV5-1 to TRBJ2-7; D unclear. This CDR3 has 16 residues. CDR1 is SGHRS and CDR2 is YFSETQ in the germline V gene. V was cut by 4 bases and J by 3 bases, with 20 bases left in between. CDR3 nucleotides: TGCGCCAGCAGCCCTAAAATGGGCAGACAAAACTACGAGCAGTACTTC. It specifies CASSPKMGRQNYEQYF.

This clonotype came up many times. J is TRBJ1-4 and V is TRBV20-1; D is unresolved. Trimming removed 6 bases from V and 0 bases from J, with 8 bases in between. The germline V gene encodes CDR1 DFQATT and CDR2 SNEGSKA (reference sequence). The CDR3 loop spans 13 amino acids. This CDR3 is CSAKHATNEKLFF. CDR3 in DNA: TGCAGTGCCAAACACGCAACTAATGAAAAACTGTTTTTT.

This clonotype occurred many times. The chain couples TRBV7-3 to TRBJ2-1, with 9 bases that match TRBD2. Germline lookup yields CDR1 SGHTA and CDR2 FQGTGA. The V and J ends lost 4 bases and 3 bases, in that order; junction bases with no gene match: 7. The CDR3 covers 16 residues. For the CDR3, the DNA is TGTGCCAGCAGCTATACCGGGACTAGCATCTACAATGAGCAGTTCTTC. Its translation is CASSYTGTSIYNEQFF.